This T cell receptor (beta chain) stems from a study of beta chain features in type 1 diabetes. Findings and caveats of the study: A moderate, significant TCRB CDR3 shortening appeared in type 1 diabetes across four CD4+ subsets.

Trimming pared 0 bases from V and 0 bases from J, leaving 6 bases between. The CDR3 has 14 amino acids. The germline V gene has CDR1 SGHTA and CDR2 FQGNSA. TCRB transcripts that were expressed got sequenced, as all of the isolated RNA had been reverse transcribed. An average of about 3.57 million reads was obtained for naive, central memory and regulatory T cell samples. The table came from immunoSEQ multiplex PCR; TCRdb's copy has only in-frame clones and leaves some out. The repertoire includes just over 450,000 clones, 30% of them detected once, and 0.05% to 0.07% sits in the top ten. This clone has a handful of counts. Antigen specificity is unknown.

The rearrangement uses TRBV7-2 and TRBJ2-7; unclear D gene. Sequenced material: naive CD4+ T cells from blood. This TCR was recovered from a man between 18 and 35 years old in good health. The CDR3 is CASSLAQSSYEQYF. CDR3 DNA sequence: TGTGCCAGCAGCTTAGCCCAGAGCTCCTACGAGCAGTACTTC.